Listed below are T cell receptor beta chains from one sample, sequenced in a study of PD-1 blockade in classical Hodgkin lymphoma. Measured with immunoSEQ multiplex PCR; TCRdb has only the in-frame clones, and not every one. The data hold roughly 56,000 clones, with about 85% observed a single time. This specimen consisted of peripheral blood mononuclear cells (PBMCs), obtained before the fourth cycle of nivolumab. All receptors come from a human donor with classical Hodgkin lymphoma. CDR3s include the opening cysteine and the closing phenylalanine or tryptophan.

v_call cdr3_aa
TRBV5-1 CASSLTGQPQHF
TRBV2 CARMVPAAFF
TRBV6-5 CASTNDRVFGYTF
TRBV30 CAWSVSTGGSYGYTF
TRBV6-6 CASSRQGTYEQYF
TRBV2 CASSKWGTGGLLSSGELFF
TRBV6-5 CASSHPSGGYNEQFF
TRBV7-2 CASSTGQPQETQYF
TRBV7-6 CASSPRGWGPFRTYEQYF
TRBV18 CASSQSAGEGYEQYF
TRBV30 CAWSSGQAYNEQFF
TRBV7-9 CASSLYWGTEAFF
TRBV6-5 CASSYNVGYNEQFF
TRBV19 CASSPGLAGETQYF
TRBV7-3 CASSFGNTIYF
TRBV30 CAWGTGNSPLHF
TRBV6-5 CASSYLGNGLPGELFF
TRBV5-1 CASSSRAGGPDTQYF
TRBV5-1 CASSFSGAQETQYF
TRBV7-9 CASTFLPGLAGAQETQYF
TRBV25-1 CASRGVGYEQYF
TRBV5-1 CASSLLQQNTEAFF
TRBV7-9 CASSPEGDGEQYF
TRBV7-9 CASSDGQGGGRGGLPLHF
TRBV5-4 CASSSDTNYGYTF
TRBV7-8 CASKGGNNYGYTF
TRBV11-2 CASSSGQGVIIPEAFF
TRBV11-2 CASSLEQGTGELFF
TRBV5-1 CASSPGTAQETQYF
TRBV7-9 CASSTSGGTQQYF
TRBV2 CASSESHEVNEQFF
TRBV7-9 CASQRERQGENTIYF
TRBV10-1 CASSLRKEGGELFF
TRBV2 CASSEARGIRIEKLFF
TRBV5-1 CASSLVQQNTEAFF
TRBV5-1 CASSVTGGGGNTIYF
TRBV6-1 CASSVNPLIANYGYTF
TRBV27 CASSATTGRNSPLHF
TRBV5-1 CASSERGNTGELFF
TRBV10-2 CATLMPRQGAEQYF
TRBV6-5 CASSEIGGYNSPLHF
TRBV7-9 CASSTTLNYGYTF
TRBV9 CASSVGLAGNTDTQYF
TRBV30 CASSQGPGEQYF
TRBV28 CASSLTGAATDTQYF
TRBV5-4 CASSSDRTIQYF
TRBV5-5 CASSSSQVEAETQYF
TRBV6-6 CASSYSGQMNTEAFF
TRBV5-1 CASSLVISGVEAFF
TRBV15 CATSRDFPSYNSPLHF
TRBV30 CAWSVLPTYEQYF
TRBV2 CASSEVVDTQYF
TRBV5-1 CASSLEAEVGTGELFF
TRBV18 CASSPPGAGGLNTEAFF